These 23 T cell receptor beta chains were all obtained from the same sample, sequenced in a study of T cells in Graves' hyperthyroidism and ophthalmopathy. There were TCR beta CDR3 regions amplified from RNA transcripts. A first-round RT-PCR of the TCR CDR3 used the HTBI primer set. TCRdb re-derived calls from the multiplex PCR reads in MiXCR, one entry per CDR3 protein. The profile shows some 460,000 distinct CDR3 sequences, 15% to 17% of them singletons. The sequencing input was blood. The receptors shown here come from a woman under 30 with Graves' hyperthyroidism.

This clonotype was detected a few times. One end of the junction does not line up with germline, which may come from a read error. The gene calls are TRBV7-7 and TRBJ2-2; D might be TRBD1 (5 bases). Germline-derived CDR1 and CDR2 are SSHAT and FNYEAQ (reference sequence). The CDR3 totals 16 residues. CDR3 DNA sequence: TGTGCTAGCAGCTTAGGGGTGGAAAGGAACACCGGGGAGCTGTTTTTT. Translated, it gives CASSLGVERNTGELFF.

This clonotype was picked up many times. The chain has TRBV6-5 and TRBJ1-2; 8 nucleotides align to TRBD1. V was pared by 2 bases and J by 2 bases, with 1 base of the junction left unmatched. This CDR3 has 14 residues. Germline V gene lookup returns CDR1 MNHEY and CDR2 SVGAGI. The CDR3 region is CASSYRTGNYGYTF. CDR3 DNA sequence: TGTGCCAGCAGTTACAGGACAGGGAACTATGGCTACACCTTC.

In this sample, this clonotype turned up a few times. This chain joins TRBV7-2 and TRBJ1-2; TRBD1 is a possible D gene (5 bases). This CDR3 spans 18 amino acids. Germline assignment: CDR1 SGHTA and CDR2 FQGNSA. V was shortened by 5 bases and J by 4 bases, with 26 bases between the two germline ends. CDR3 in DNA: TGTGCCAGCAGCCCGCGTCCCGGGACGTTATCTGTGCTCTATGGCTACACCTTC. Amino acid sequence: CASSPRPGTLSVLYGYTF.

The V and J genes are TRBV5-1 and TRBJ2-5; tentative D call: TRBD2 (6 bases). Germline V gene data show CDR1 as SGHRS and CDR2 as YFSETQ. Trimming cost V 0 bases and J 3 bases, with 9 bases left between them. The CDR3 runs 14 residues. CDR3 sequence reads: CASSLEIAEETQYF. CDR3 DNA sequence: TGCGCCAGCAGCTTGGAAATAGCGGAAGAGACCCAGTACTTC.

This clonotype was counted at least ten times. The chain recombines TRBV6-1 with TRBJ1-5; D might be TRBD1 (5 bases). CDR1 and CDR2 (germline): MNHNS, SASEGT. Trimming removed 7 bases at V and 6 bases at J, with 16 bases between. The CDR3 has 14 amino acids. The DNA for the CDR3 is TGTGCCAGCACCGCGACAGTCGGTGGTCAGCCCCAGCATTTT. Protein product: CASTATVGGQPQHF.

This clonotype has only a few counts. The V call is TRBV24-1, the J call TRBJ1-5, with unresolved D. Trimming cost V 9 bases and J 7 bases, with 15 bases left between them. From germline, CDR1 is KGHDR and CDR2 SFDVKD. The CDR3 runs 13 residues. This chain's CDR3 is CATALATGQPQHF. The CDR3 DNA is TGTGCCACCGCCCTGGCCACGGGGCAGCCCCAGCATTTT.

There are many counts of this clonotype. The chain carries TRBV6-1 and TRBJ2-3; 7 nucleotides line up with TRBD1. The CDR3 contains 17 residues. Trimming at V came to 1 base and at J to 0 bases, leaving 7 bases not matched to a gene. Per the germline V gene, CDR1 is MNHNS and CDR2 is SASEGT. This chain's CDR3 is CASSEVLGTASTDTQYF. The CDR3, as DNA: TGTGCCAGCAGTGAAGTGCTCGGGACAGCTAGCACAGATACGCAGTATTTT.

This clonotype was seen many times. V gene TRBV20-1 combines with J gene TRBJ2-7; TRBD2 agrees at 8 bases. V dropped 6 bases and J dropped 0; count of bases not matched to a gene: 7. The CDR3 has 14 residues. The germline V gene has CDR1 DFQATT and CDR2 SNEGSKA (reference sequence). In DNA, the CDR3 is TGCAGTGCATCCGGTAGCGGGGTCTCCTACGAGCAGTACTTC. As protein: CSASGSGVSYEQYF.

This clonotype was found many times. The J gene is TRBJ1-3, the V gene TRBV3-1; TRBD1 matches 7 bases. The CDR3 extends over 18 amino acids. Germline CDR1 is LGHDT and CDR2 is YNNKEL (reference sequence). V was pared by 0 bases and J by 2 bases, with 10 bases of the junction left unmatched. The chain's CDR3 is CASSQDLWDSKTGNTIYF. As DNA, the CDR3 is TGTGCCAGCAGCCAAGACCTTTGGGACAGTAAAACTGGAAACACCATATATTTT.

The chain couples TRBV20-1 to TRBJ1-1, with D possibly being TRBD1 (5 bases). This CDR3 is 13 amino acids long. The ends were cut back, 6 bases at V and 4 bases at J, with 15 bases in the middle. Germline CDR1 and CDR2: DFQATT and SNEGSKA (reference sequence). CDR3 nucleotide sequence: TGCAGTGCCCGTCACAGGCTCGGCACTGAAGCTTTCTTT. Its protein product is CSARHRLGTEAFF.

The chain couples TRBV5-4 to TRBJ2-2; 10 bases are shared with TRBD1. CDR1 and CDR2 (germline): SGHNT, YYREEE (reference sequence). J lost 7 bases, V lost 3 bases, and 18 bases had no gene match. This CDR3 contains 19 residues. The CDR3, as DNA: TGTGCCAGCAGCTCACGATTGACCGGGACAGGGGTTCTCGGCGGGGAGCTGTTTTTT. Residues: CASSSRLTGTGVLGGELFF.

A few counts support this clonotype. The rearrangement joins TRBV6-1 to TRBJ2-2; D gene unclear. V was trimmed by 5 bases and J by 2 bases, leaving 15 bases between them. Germline assignment: CDR1 MNHNS and CDR2 SASEGT. The CDR3 sequence is 16 residues long. CDR3 nucleotide sequence: TGTGCCAGCAGTTCCGAATCGAAAGGAAACACCGGGGAGCTGTTTTTT. This sequence encodes CASSSESKGNTGELFF.

This clonotype has at least ten counts. This chain connects TRBV12-3 or TRBV12-4 to TRBJ2-1; TRBD1 or TRBD2 may be the D gene (5 bases each). Deletions cut 3 bases from V and 8 bases from J, with 11 bases between. CDR3 size: 13 residues. CDR3 sequence: CASSLIEGYEQFF. For the CDR3, the DNA is TGTGCCAGCAGTTTGATCGAGGGGTATGAGCAGTTCTTC.

Worth noting for this clonotype: This may be a read error: a much more frequent sequence differs by one nucleotide. This rearrangement joins TRBV6-1 to TRBJ2-3, with TRBD2 as a possible D gene (5 bases). Germline CDR1 is MNHNS and CDR2 is SASEGT. V lost 10 bases and J 4 bases, leaving 12 bases between the germline ends. The CDR3 sequence is 12 residues long. The CDR3 protein is CANGRRSDTQYF. The CDR3 DNA sequence: TGTGCCAACGGGCGGAGGTCAGATACGCAGTATTTT.

This clonotype was counted at least ten times. The chain carries TRBV28 and TRBJ2-7, with D maybe TRBD2 (6 bases). Trimming took 4 bases from V and 5 from J, leaving 18 bases between them. The CDR3 loop spans 15 amino acids. Germline CDR1 and CDR2: MDHEN and SYDVKM. The chain's CDR3 is CASSSTGPRRDEQYF. The CDR3, as DNA: TGTGCCAGCAGTTCCACGGGACCCCGGAGGGACGAGCAGTACTTC. Supplemented by reference TRBV28 and TRBJ2-7, the full variable domain reads DVKVTQSSRYLVKRTGEKVFLECVQDMDHENMFWYRQDPGLGLRLIYFSYDVKMKEKGDIPEGYSVSREKKERFSLILESASTNQTSMYLCASSSTGPRRDEQYFGPGTRLTVT.

With regard to this clonotype: A much larger clonotype is one base distant, so this may be a read error. Since the CDR3 does not end with the conserved phenylalanine or tryptophan, this likely comes from a read error. The gene calls are TRBV2 and TRBJ1-1; TRBD1 might be the D (6 bases). The germline V gene has CDR1 SNHLY and CDR2 FYNNEI. V lost 8 bases, J lost 1 base, and 14 bases lay in between. This CDR3 spans 14 amino acids. The CDR3, as DNA: TGTGCCAGCCGGACAGAATGGACGAACACTGAAGCTTTCTCT. The encoded protein is CASRTEWTNTEAFS.

This clonotype was picked up a small number of times. J is TRBJ2-1 and V is TRBV6-2 or TRBV6-3; 9 bases agree with TRBD2. Germline assignment: CDR1 MNHEY and CDR2 SVGEGT. Trimming cost V 5 bases and J 8 bases; bases outside gene matches: 7. The CDR3 runs 14 residues. The CDR3 reads CASSTAGGFDEQFF. CDR3 DNA sequence: TGTGCCAGCAGTACTGCGGGGGGGTTCGATGAGCAGTTCTTC.

This clonotype was seen repeatedly, ten times or more. J is TRBJ2-7 and V is TRBV6-1; 8 bases agree with TRBD2. The CDR3 contains 16 residues. The germline gives CDR1 MNHNS, CDR2 SASEGT. J gave up 7 bases and V 6 bases, and 17 bases lay outside the gene matches. The CDR3 here is CASRTPGAIAGGEQYF. CDR3 sequence (DNA): TGTGCCAGCAGAACTCCCGGGGCCATCGCGGGAGGAGAGCAGTACTTC.

This clonotype was observed many times. The chain's CDR3 is CSARHIGTGNTGELFF. CDR3 DNA: TGCAGTGCTAGACATATCGGGACAGGGAACACCGGGGAGCTGTTTTTT. The rearrangement links TRBV20-1 to TRBJ2-2; TRBD1 aligns across 8 bases. The CDR3 consists of 16 residues. The germline gives CDR1 DFQATT, CDR2 SNEGSKA (reference sequence). The trim removed 2 bases at V and 1 base at J, leaving 6 bases unmatched.

Regarding this clonotype: A much larger clone is a single base away; this may be a read error. The chain carries TRBV7-6 and TRBJ2-7; the D is unclear. Germline CDR1 SGHVS, CDR2 FNYEAQ. CDR3 length: 16 amino acids. The CDR3 coding sequence is TGTACCAGCAGCTCCCAATGGAAACGTGGGACCTACGAGCAGTACTTC. Translating it yields CTSSSQWKRGTYEQYF.

This clonotype was picked up many times. This sequence joins TRBV28 and TRBJ1-4; D perhaps matches TRBD1 (6 bases). Germline assignment: CDR1 MDHEN and CDR2 SYDVKM. V was shortened by 5 bases and J by 0 bases, with 19 bases between the two germline ends. The CDR3 contains 18 residues. DNA for the CDR3: TGTGCCAGCAGTCAAAACGACAGGCTTTTTGCAACTAATGAAAAACTGTTTTTT. Protein product: CASSQNDRLFATNEKLFF.

This clonotype was observed at least ten times. J is TRBJ1-4 and V is TRBV28, with D unresolved. Germline V gives CDR1 MDHEN, CDR2 SYDVKM. The CDR3 loop spans 16 amino acids. Deletions cut 1 base from V and 3 bases from J, with 12 bases between. CDR3 nucleotide sequence: TGTGCCAGCAGTTTATCCCCGCTAGGAGCTAATGAAAAACTGTTTTTT. Translating it yields CASSLSPLGANEKLFF.

Worth noting for this clonotype: Given a much more abundant clone one base away, this may be a read error. The chain combines TRBV28 with TRBJ1-4, with D possibly being TRBD1 (6 bases). Germline-derived CDR1 and CDR2 are MDHEN and SYDVKM. The CDR3 contains 14 residues. CDR3 bases: TGTGCCAGCAGTTTAATGGCCGAGGGGGAAAAACCGTTTTTT. This gives the protein CASSLMAEGEKPFF.